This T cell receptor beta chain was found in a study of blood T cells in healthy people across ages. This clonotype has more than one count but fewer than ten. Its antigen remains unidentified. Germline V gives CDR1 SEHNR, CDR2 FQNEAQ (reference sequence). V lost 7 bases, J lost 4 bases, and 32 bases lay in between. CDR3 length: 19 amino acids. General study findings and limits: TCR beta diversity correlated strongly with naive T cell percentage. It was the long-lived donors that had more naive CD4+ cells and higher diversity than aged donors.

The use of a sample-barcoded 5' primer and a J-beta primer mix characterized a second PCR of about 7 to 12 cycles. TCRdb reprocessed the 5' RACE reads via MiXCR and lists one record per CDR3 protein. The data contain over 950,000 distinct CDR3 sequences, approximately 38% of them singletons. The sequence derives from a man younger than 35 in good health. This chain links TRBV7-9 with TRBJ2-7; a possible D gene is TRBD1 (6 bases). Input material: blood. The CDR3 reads CASTTLIRTAYRNAYEQYF. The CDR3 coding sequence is TGTGCCAGCACCACCCTGATCAGGACAGCCTACCGAAATGCGTACGAGCAGTACTTC.